A single TCR beta chain is shown here with its context. Its antigen remains unidentified. These data are taken from a study of shared clonotypes between healthy human individuals. Findings and limits, study-wide: Unshared clonotypes carried lower generation probabilities than those common to all four donors.

CD8 cells classed as naive were CD45RO-negative and positively selected for CCR7, excluding terminally differentiated effector memory CD45RA+ cells. With V trimmed by 4 bases and J by 2 bases, 11 bases remained unmatched. Germline V gives CDR1 SQVTM, CDR2 ANQGSEA. The CDR3 totals 15 residues. Assay: immunoSEQ multiplex PCR; the TCRdb copy retains only in-frame clones and omits some. The repertoire holds 560,000 or so clones, 96% seen once, with about 0.12% in the top ten. This receptor was obtained from a woman aged 25-40 years in good health. Specimen: naive CD8+ T cells sorted from blood. This sequence joins TRBV29-1 and TRBJ2-7; 7 bases align to TRBD1. CDR3 in amino acids: CSVGSQTGHPYEQYF. The CDR3 nucleotides are TGCAGCGTTGGGAGCCAGACAGGGCACCCCTACGAGCAGTACTTC.